The 27 T cell receptor beta chains below come from one sample, sequenced in a study of cytomegalovirus exposure and HLA in healthy donors. The primer mix had 60 Vbeta and 13 Jbeta primers. Generated by immunoSEQ multiplex PCR, the TCRdb table keeps only in-frame clones and is missing some. The table records over 150,000 clones, about 85% of them present only once. Material: PBMCs. The receptors originated from a young man in good health and CMV-seropositive.

The chain recombines TRBV2 with TRBJ1-2; 7 positions match TRBD1. CDR1 is SNHLY and CDR2 is FYNNEI in the germline V gene. V shed 3 bases and J 7 bases; nucleotides not matched to a gene: 8. CDR3 length: 14 amino acids. CDR3 coding DNA: TGTGCCAGCAGTGAGTGGCAGGGGGGAATTGGCTACACCTTC. Translating it yields CASSEWQGGIGYTF. Based on the CDR3 plus reference TRBV2 and TRBJ1-2, the full variable domain is EPEVTQTPSHQVTQMGQEVILRCVPISNHLYFYWYRQILGQKVEFLVSFYNNEISEKSEIFDDQFSVERPDGSNFTLKIRSTKLEDSAMYFCASSEWQGGIGYTFGSGTRLTVV.

The chain carries TRBV6-5 and TRBJ1-2, with 7 positions matching TRBD1. Germline lookup yields CDR1 MNHEY and CDR2 SVGAGI. J lost 6 bases, V lost 5 bases, and 12 bases had no gene match. CDR3 length: 15 amino acids. The CDR3 DNA sequence: TGTGCCAGCAGTACATACAGGGGACGACACCATGGCTACACCTTC. This gives the protein CASSTYRGRHHGYTF.

The rearrangement links TRBV4-3 to TRBJ2-3, with D possibly matching TRBD2 (7 bases). V was shortened by 8 bases and J by 6 bases, with 21 bases between the two germline ends. This CDR3 has 15 amino acids. From germline, CDR1 is LGHNA and CDR2 YSLEER. Written as DNA, the CDR3 is TGCGCCAGCGCTGACTCCGGGGGGCCGATGGATACGCAGTATTTT. Amino acids: CASADSGGPMDTQYF.

This clone was counted a single time. The chain is built from TRBV7-8 and TRBJ1-6; D call uncertain. CDR3 size: 15 residues. Trimming left V 5 bases short and J 8 bases short, with 16 bases between. Germline CDR1 and CDR2: SGHVS and FQNEAQ. The CDR3 nucleotides are TGTGCCAGCAGCCCAAGTTACGGCGAGGATTCACCCCTCCACTTT. Translation: CASSPSYGEDSPLHF.

This clone was seen a few times. The gene calls are TRBV13 and TRBJ1-4; 8 nucleotides align to TRBD1. This CDR3 has 16 residues. V lost 1 base to trimming and J lost 7 bases; unmatched junction nucleotides: 8. In germline, CDR1 is PRHDT, CDR2 FYEKMQ (reference sequence). CDR3 DNA: TGTGCCAGCAGCTTAGCCGGACAGGGACTTGGTGAAAAACTGTTTTTT. It yields the protein CASSLAGQGLGEKLFF.

CDR3 region: CASSGPGLKNRTDSNEQYF. The CDR3 DNA reads as TGTGCCAGCAGCGGACCGGGACTAAAAAACCGAACCGACAGTAACGAGCAGTACTTC. The gene calls are TRBV9 and TRBJ2-7; 7 bases agree with TRBD2. The germline CDR1 and CDR2 sequences are SGDLS and YYNGEE. The CDR3 sequence is 19 residues long. Unmatched junction bases numbered 23, after V lost 3 bases and J lost 5 bases. The whole variable domain, remainder taken from reference TRBV9 and TRBJ2-7, is DSGVTQTPKHLITATGQRVTLRCSPRSGDLSVYWYQQSLDQGLQFLIQYYNGEERAKGNILERFSAQQFPDLHSELNLSSLELGDSALYFCASSGPGLKNRTDSNEQYFGPGTRLTVT.

This clone was seen more than once but under ten times. The V call is TRBV2, the J call TRBJ1-5; weak D call: TRBD1 (6 bases). V was shortened by 6 bases and J by 0 bases, with 18 bases between the two germline ends. Germline CDR1 is SNHLY and CDR2 is FYNNEI. The CDR3 has 17 amino acids. DNA for the CDR3: TGTGCCAGCAGAGCCGGAGACAGGAGTTTTAGCAATCAGCCCCAGCATTTT. Encoded protein: CASRAGDRSFSNQPQHF.

CDR3 sequence (DNA): TGTGCCAGCAGTGAAAAAGCGGGAGGGTACAATGAGCAGTTCTTC. Amino acids: CASSEKAGGYNEQFF. The J gene is TRBJ2-1, the V gene TRBV25-1, with TRBD2 matching 10 bases. The length of the CDR3 is 15 residues. The V gene end was trimmed by 2 bases and the J gene end by 4 bases; junction bases not matched to a gene: 2. Per the germline V gene, CDR1 is MGHDK and CDR2 is SYGVNS.

The chain has TRBV2 and TRBJ1-4, with no clear D. V was shortened by 9 bases and J by 10 bases, with 21 bases between the two germline ends. The CDR3 covers 14 residues. CDR1 is SNHLY, CDR2 FYNNEI, per germline. CDR3 nucleotides: TGTGCCAGTGGCCGGGAAATTGGAATTGTAAAACTGTTTTTT. Translation: CASGREIGIVKLFF. Together with reference TRBV2 and TRBJ1-4, the CDR3 gives the full variable domain: EPEVTQTPSHQVTQMGQEVILRCVPISNHLYFYWYRQILGQKVEFLVSFYNNEISEKSEIFDDQFSVERPDGSNFTLKIRSTKLEDSAMYFCASGREIGIVKLFFGSGTQLSVL.

The chain is built from TRBV6-1 and TRBJ2-3; D gene uncertain. The V gene's germline CDR1 is MNHNS and CDR2 SASEGT. V gave up 5 bases and J gave up 3 bases, with 15 bases separating them. The CDR3 contains 15 residues. The CDR3 region is CASSPPWSGTDTQYF. In DNA form, the CDR3 reads TGTGCCAGCAGTCCCCCCTGGAGTGGTACAGATACGCAGTATTTT.

This clone was counted a few times. This chain connects TRBV13 to TRBJ1-1; D is unresolved. The CDR3 has 14 amino acids. Germline CDR1 PRHDT, CDR2 FYEKMQ (reference sequence). Trimming took 5 bases from V and 2 from J, leaving 12 bases between them. The CDR3 sequence is CASSTLEGNTEAFF. The CDR3 nucleotides read TGTGCCAGCAGCACCCTTGAGGGAAACACTGAAGCTTTCTTT.

The chain uses TRBV11-2 and TRBJ2-5; a possible D gene is TRBD1 (6 bases). The CDR3 spans 14 residues. V was pared by 5 bases and J by 2 bases, with 12 bases between. Germline V gene data show CDR1 as SGHAT and CDR2 as FQNNGV. The chain's CDR3 is CASSPSGTQETQYF. The DNA of the CDR3 is TGTGCCAGCAGCCCCTCCGGGACACAAGAGACCCAGTACTTC. The full variable domain, in which reference TRBV11-2 and TRBJ2-5 provide the parts outside the CDR3, is EAGVAQSPRYKIIEKRQSVAFWCNPISGHATLYWYQQILGQGPKLLIQFQNNGVVDDSQLPKDRFSAERLKGVDSTLKIQPAKLEDSAVYLCASSPSGTQETQYFGPGTRLLVL.

The genes are TRBV9 and TRBJ2-3, with 8 bases matching TRBD2. The CDR3 covers 15 residues. Germline V gives CDR1 SGDLS, CDR2 YYNGEE. The V segment lost 4 bases and the J segment 5 bases; nucleotides outside the gene matches: 9. The CDR3 region has the DNA TGTGCCAGCAGCTCACGGGGGGGCGGTTTAGATACGCAGTATTTT. Encoded protein: CASSSRGGGLDTQYF.

The chain links TRBV5-1 to TRBJ2-5; 10 nucleotides align to TRBD1. With 2 bases clipped from V and 2 bases from J, the junction kept 6 bases outside the gene matches. Germline V CDR1 and CDR2: SGHRS, YFSETQ. This CDR3 has 16 residues. The CDR3 reads CASSFDRGPTQETQYF. The CDR3 nucleotides read TGCGCCAGCAGCTTTGACAGGGGGCCAACACAAGAGACCCAGTACTTC.

The chain has TRBV5-4 and TRBJ1-3, with 9 bases identical to TRBD1. The CDR3 consists of 17 residues. The V segment lost 4 bases and the J segment 3 bases; nucleotides outside the gene matches: 11. The germline V gene encodes CDR1 SGHNT and CDR2 YYREEE (reference sequence). CDR3 in amino acids: CASSPGQGGLVGNTIYF. CDR3 sequence (DNA): TGTGCCAGCAGCCCGGGACAGGGAGGTTTGGTTGGAAACACCATATATTTT.

This rearrangement joins TRBV11-3 to TRBJ2-1; maybe TRBD2 (5 bases). Trimming cost V 3 bases and J 6 bases, with 15 bases left between them. From germline, CDR1 is SGHNT and CDR2 YENEEA. The CDR3 sequence is 15 residues long. In DNA, the CDR3 is TGTGCCAGCAGCTTTCGGGGAAGTGACGCCAATGAGCAGTTCTTC. Protein product: CASSFRGSDANEQFF.

This chain uses TRBV28 with TRBJ2-5; maybe TRBD1 (5 bases). Trimming pared 2 bases from V and 4 bases from J, leaving 5 bases between. The CDR3 spans 12 residues. CDR1 and CDR2 (germline): MDHEN, SYDVKM. CDR3 residues: CASSLRGETQYF. In DNA form, the CDR3 reads TGTGCCAGCAGTTTAAGGGGAGAGACCCAGTACTTC.

The V call is TRBV6-6, the J call TRBJ1-1; 8 positions agree with TRBD1. The ends lost 5 bases at V and 1 base at J; junction bases unmatched: 6. CDR1 is MNHNY and CDR2 is SVGAGI in the germline V gene (reference sequence). CDR3 length: 15 amino acids. This CDR3 is CASSRGQGKNTEAFF. In nucleotides, the CDR3 is TGTGCCAGCAGTCGAGGACAGGGTAAGAACACTGAAGCTTTCTTT.

In its sample, this clone was seen once. The gene calls are TRBV7-6 and TRBJ1-3; D is undetermined. Germline CDR1 and CDR2: SGHVS and FNYEAQ. V lost 4 bases and J 0 bases, leaving 19 bases between the germline ends. This CDR3 comprises 18 residues. CDR3 sequence: CASSSGAADLPSGNTIYF. CDR3 sequence (DNA): TGTGCCAGCAGCTCCGGTGCGGCGGATTTACCCTCTGGAAACACCATATATTTT. The variable domain in full, with the rest retrieved from reference TRBV7-6 and TRBJ1-3, is GAGVSQSPRYKVTKRGQDVALRCDPISGHVSLYWYRQALGQGPEFLTYFNYEAQQDKSGLPNDRFSAERPEGSISTLTIQRTEQRDSAMYRCASSSGAADLPSGNTIYFGEGSWLTVV.

In regard to this clone: The same CDR3 also results from other DNA sequences found in this sample. The chain couples TRBV11-2 to TRBJ1-1; 11 positions agree with TRBD1. Germline CDR1 SGHAT, CDR2 FQNNGV. The CDR3 contains 18 residues. V was clipped by 5 bases and J by 5 bases; unmatched bases: 16. CDR3 bases: TGTGCCAGCAGCCCCGGACAGGGGGCACATTTCGGTTGGACTGAAGCTTTCTTT. It translates to CASSPGQGAHFGWTEAFF.

Details on this clone: A far more abundant clone sits one base away, making this likely a read error. This chain uses TRBV27 with TRBJ2-2, with D possibly being TRBD2 (6 bases). This CDR3 region has 17 residues. Germline loops: CDR1 MNHEY, CDR2 SMNVEV (reference sequence). The DNA of the CDR3 is TGTGCCAGCAGTTCGAACTCATTCGGACTGAACACCGGGGGGCTGTTTTTT. This translates into CASSSNSFGLNTGGLFF.

J is TRBJ2-3 and V is TRBV6-5; D possibly corresponds to TRBD2 (6 bases). This CDR3 spans 15 amino acids. Germline loops: CDR1 MNHEY, CDR2 SVGAGI. The germline V and J ends were trimmed by 6 bases and 0 bases, with 13 bases remaining between them. The CDR3 loop is CASRLAVTSTDTQYF. In DNA, the CDR3 is TGTGCCAGCAGATTAGCGGTTACTAGCACAGATACGCAGTATTTT.

The V call is TRBV2, the J call TRBJ2-7; 13 bases map to TRBD2. The V segment lost 1 base and the J segment 4 bases; nucleotides outside the gene matches: 13. Germline values: CDR1 SNHLY, CDR2 FYNNEI. This CDR3 has 19 amino acids. CDR3 sequence: CASSEVGLAGAPKTYEQYF. DNA for the CDR3: TGTGCCAGCAGTGAAGTAGGACTAGCGGGAGCCCCTAAGACATACGAGCAGTACTTC.

This rearrangement joins TRBV30 to TRBJ1-1, with 7 bases that match TRBD1. J was trimmed by 1 base and V by 5 bases; bases with no gene match: 7. Per the germline V gene, CDR1 is GTSNPN and CDR2 is SVGIG (reference sequence). The CDR3 runs to 14 residues. The CDR3 sequence: CAWETRQGNTEAFF. The CDR3 DNA follows: TGTGCCTGGGAGACCCGACAGGGGAACACTGAAGCTTTCTTT. Supplemented by reference TRBV30 and TRBJ1-1, the full variable domain reads SQTIHQWPATLVQPVGSPLSLECTVEGTSNPNLYWYRQAAGRGLQLLFYSVGIGQISSEVPQNLSASRPQDRQFILSSKKLLLSDSGFYLCAWETRQGNTEAFFGQGTRLTVV.

The V gene is TRBV29-1, the J gene TRBJ2-7; 8 positions agree with TRBD1. The V and J ends lost 7 bases and 3 bases, in that order; junction bases with no gene match: 14. Germline V gene data show CDR1 as SQVTM and CDR2 as ANQGSEA. The CDR3 sequence is 15 residues long. DNA for the CDR3: TGCAGCGCTGCCCCGGGACAGGCGGGGAGCTACGAGCAGTACTTC. Translated: CSAAPGQAGSYEQYF.

This rearrangement joins TRBV27 to TRBJ1-5; 7 bases match TRBD1. The germline V gene has CDR1 MNHEY and CDR2 SMNVEV (reference sequence). V gave up 5 bases and J gave up 7 bases; unmatched junction bases: 14. The CDR3 contains 16 residues. Here the CDR3 reads CASSKDRAGGGQPQHF. Here the CDR3 DNA reads TGTGCCAGCAGTAAAGACAGGGCGGGTGGCGGCCAGCCCCAGCATTTT.

V usage is TRBV5-1 and J usage is TRBJ2-5; TRBD1 matches at 10 bases. This CDR3 is 13 amino acids long. The ends lost 4 bases at V and 7 bases at J; junction bases unmatched: 4. From germline, CDR1 is SGHRS and CDR2 YFSETQ. CDR3 sequence (DNA): TGCGCCAGCAGCCCCCGGGACAGGGGGACCCAGTACTTC. It codes for CASSPRDRGTQYF.